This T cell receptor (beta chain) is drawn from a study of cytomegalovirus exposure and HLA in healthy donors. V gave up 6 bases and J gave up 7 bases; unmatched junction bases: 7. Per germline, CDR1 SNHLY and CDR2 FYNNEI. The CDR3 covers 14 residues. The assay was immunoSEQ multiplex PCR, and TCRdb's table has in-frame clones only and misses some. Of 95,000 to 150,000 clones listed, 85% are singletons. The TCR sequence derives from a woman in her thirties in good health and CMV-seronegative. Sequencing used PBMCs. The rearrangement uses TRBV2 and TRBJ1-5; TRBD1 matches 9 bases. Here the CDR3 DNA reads TGTGCCAGCAGCAGCACAGGGGGCGGGCAGCCCCAGCATTTT. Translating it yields CASSSTGGGQPQHF.